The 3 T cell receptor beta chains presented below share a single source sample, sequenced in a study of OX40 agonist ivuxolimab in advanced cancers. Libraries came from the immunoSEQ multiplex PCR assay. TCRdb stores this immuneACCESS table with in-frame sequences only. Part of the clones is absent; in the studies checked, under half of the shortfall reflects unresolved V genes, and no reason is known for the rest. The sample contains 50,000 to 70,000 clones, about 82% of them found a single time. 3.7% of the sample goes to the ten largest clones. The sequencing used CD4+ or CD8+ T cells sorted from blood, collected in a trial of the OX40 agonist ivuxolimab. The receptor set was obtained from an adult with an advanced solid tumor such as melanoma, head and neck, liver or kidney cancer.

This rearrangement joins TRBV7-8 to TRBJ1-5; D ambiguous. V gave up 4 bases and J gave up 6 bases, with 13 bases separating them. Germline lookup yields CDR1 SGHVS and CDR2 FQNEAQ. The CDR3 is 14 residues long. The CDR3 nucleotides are TGTGCCAGCAGCTCGCAGTTGGGATTTCAGCCCCAGCATTTT. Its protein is CASSSQLGFQPQHF.

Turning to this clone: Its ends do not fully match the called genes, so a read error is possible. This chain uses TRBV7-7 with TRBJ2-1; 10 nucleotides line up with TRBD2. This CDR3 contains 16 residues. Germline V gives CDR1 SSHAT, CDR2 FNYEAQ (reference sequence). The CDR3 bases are TGTGCTAGCAGCCCCCCCGGGACTAGCGAGGGCAATGAGCAGTTCTTC. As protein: CASSPPGTSEGNEQFF.

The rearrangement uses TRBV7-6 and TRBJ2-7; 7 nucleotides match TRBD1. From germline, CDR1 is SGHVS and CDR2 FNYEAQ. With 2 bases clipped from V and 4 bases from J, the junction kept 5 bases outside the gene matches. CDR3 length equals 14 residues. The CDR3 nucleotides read TGTGCCAGCAGCTTAATGGGACAGACTTACGAGCAGTACTTC. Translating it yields CASSLMGQTYEQYF.